This T cell receptor (beta chain) was identified during a study of blood T cell repertoires in COVID-19. Study background: Researchers got acute and convalescent COVID-19 samples from the United States, Italy and Spain. The analysed material was cDNA or gDNA that came from T cells, B-cell-depleted T cells, or PBMCs.

After removal of 4 bases from V and 2 bases from J, the junction contained 4 bases not matched to a gene. The germline CDR1 and CDR2 sequences are ENHRY and SYGVKD. The length of the CDR3 is 15 residues. Clinical histories supplied by participants themselves formed the basis of cohort assignment. Clones were sequenced by immunoSEQ multiplex PCR, and TCRdb holds only the in-frame ones, with some missing. The sample shows about 270,000 clones, roughly 90% of them seen only once. The table lists this clone with a count of one. Sequenced sample: PBMCs or T cells enriched from blood (not recorded which). The receptor was derived from a man aged 40-49 years who had been exposed to COVID-19. This chain uses TRBV10-3 with TRBJ1-2; 10 bases map to TRBD1. Here the CDR3 reads CAISGGQGLNYGYTF. The CDR3 DNA sequence: TGTGCCATCAGTGGGGGACAGGGGCTAAACTATGGCTACACCTTC.